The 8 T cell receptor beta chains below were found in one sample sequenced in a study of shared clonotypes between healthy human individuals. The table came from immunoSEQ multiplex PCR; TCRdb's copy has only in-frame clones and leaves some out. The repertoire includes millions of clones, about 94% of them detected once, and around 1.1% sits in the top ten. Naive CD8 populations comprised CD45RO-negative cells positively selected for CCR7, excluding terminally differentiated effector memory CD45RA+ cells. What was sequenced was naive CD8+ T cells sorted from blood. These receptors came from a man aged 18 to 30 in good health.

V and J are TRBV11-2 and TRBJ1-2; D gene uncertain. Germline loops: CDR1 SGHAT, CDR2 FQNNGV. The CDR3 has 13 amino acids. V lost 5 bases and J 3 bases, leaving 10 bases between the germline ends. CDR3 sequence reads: CASSDGQHYGYTF. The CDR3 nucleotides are TGTGCCAGCAGCGACGGGCAGCACTATGGCTACACCTTC.

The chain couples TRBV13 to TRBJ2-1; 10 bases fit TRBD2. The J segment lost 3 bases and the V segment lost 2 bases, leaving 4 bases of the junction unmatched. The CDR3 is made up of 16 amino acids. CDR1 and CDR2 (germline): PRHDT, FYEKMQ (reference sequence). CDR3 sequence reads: CASSLPSGSDYNEQFF. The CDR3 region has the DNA TGTGCCAGCAGCTTACCTAGCGGGAGTGACTACAATGAGCAGTTCTTC. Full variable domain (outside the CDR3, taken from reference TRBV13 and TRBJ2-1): AAGVIQSPRHLIKEKRETATLKCYPIPRHDTVYWYQQGPGQDPQFLISFYEKMQSDKGSIPDRFSAQQFSDYHSELNMSSLELGDSALYFCASSLPSGSDYNEQFFGPGTRLTVL.

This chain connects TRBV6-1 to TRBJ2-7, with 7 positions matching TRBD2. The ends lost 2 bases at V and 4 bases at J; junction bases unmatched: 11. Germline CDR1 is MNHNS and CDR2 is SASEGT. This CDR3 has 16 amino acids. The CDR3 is CASSELWEGAPYEQYF. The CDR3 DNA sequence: TGTGCCAGCAGTGAATTATGGGAGGGAGCCCCTTACGAGCAGTACTTC.

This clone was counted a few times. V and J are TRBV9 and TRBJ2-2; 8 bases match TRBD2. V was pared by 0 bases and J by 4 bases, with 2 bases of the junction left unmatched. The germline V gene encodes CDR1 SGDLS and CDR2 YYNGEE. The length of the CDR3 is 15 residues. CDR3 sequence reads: CASSVAGGPTGELFF. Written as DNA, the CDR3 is TGTGCCAGCAGCGTAGCGGGGGGGCCCACCGGGGAGCTGTTTTTT.

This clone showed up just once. CDR3 amino acids: CASSIVASSYNSPLHF. The CDR3 DNA reads as TGTGCCAGTAGTATAGTGGCGAGCTCCTATAATTCACCCCTCCACTTT. This chain uses TRBV19 with TRBJ1-6, with unresolved D. This CDR3 has 16 residues. Trimming shortened V by 1 base and J by 0 bases, and 7 bases separated the two germline ends. Germline lookup yields CDR1 LNHDA and CDR2 SQIVND (reference sequence).

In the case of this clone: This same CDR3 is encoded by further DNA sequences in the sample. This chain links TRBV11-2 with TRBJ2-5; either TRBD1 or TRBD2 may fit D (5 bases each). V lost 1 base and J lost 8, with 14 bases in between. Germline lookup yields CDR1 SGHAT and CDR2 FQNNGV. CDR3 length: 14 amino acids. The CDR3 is CASSLVGTQETQYF. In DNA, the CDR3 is TGTGCCAGCAGCTTAGTCGGGACCCAGGAAACCCAGTACTTC.

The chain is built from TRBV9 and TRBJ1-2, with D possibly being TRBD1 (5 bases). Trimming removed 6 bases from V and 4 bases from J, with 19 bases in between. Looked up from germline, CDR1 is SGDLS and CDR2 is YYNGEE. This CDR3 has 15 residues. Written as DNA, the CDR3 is TGTGCCAGCACGGGGTGGGGCGCGGATGCCTATGGCTACACCTTC. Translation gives CASTGWGADAYGYTF.

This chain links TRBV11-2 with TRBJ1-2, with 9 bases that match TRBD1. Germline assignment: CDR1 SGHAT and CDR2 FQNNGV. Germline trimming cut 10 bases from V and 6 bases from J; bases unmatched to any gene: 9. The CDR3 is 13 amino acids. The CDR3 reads CATRGTGINGYTF. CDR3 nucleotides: TGTGCCACCAGGGGGACAGGGATAAATGGCTACACCTTC. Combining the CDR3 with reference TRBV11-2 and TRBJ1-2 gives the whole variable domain EAGVAQSPRYKIIEKRQSVAFWCNPISGHATLYWYQQILGQGPKLLIQFQNNGVVDDSQLPKDRFSAERLKGVDSTLKIQPAKLEDSAVYLCATRGTGINGYTFGSGTRLTVV.